What follows describes a single T cell receptor (beta chain). The data are from a study of blood T cell repertoires in COVID-19. Study context: Sites across the United States, Italy and Spain contributed samples from acute and convalescent COVID-19. The cDNA or gDNA used as material had been derived from T cells, B-cell-depleted T cells, or PBMCs.

Germline CDR1 reads MDHEN; CDR2 reads SYDVKM. V gave up 10 bases and J gave up 1 base, with 13 bases separating them. This CDR3 has 13 amino acids. Assay: immunoSEQ multiplex PCR; the TCRdb copy retains only in-frame clones and omits some. The sample holds some 130,000 clones; 90% are singletons and the top ten take over 3.5%. This rearrangement joins TRBV28 to TRBJ1-1, with TRBD1 as a possible D gene (5 bases). Material for sequencing was peripheral blood. The sequence derives from a man in his fifties or sixties with active COVID-19. The CDR3 coding sequence is TGTGCCATCACGGGACTGAGGAACACTGAAGCTTTCTTT. Its protein is CAITGLRNTEAFF.